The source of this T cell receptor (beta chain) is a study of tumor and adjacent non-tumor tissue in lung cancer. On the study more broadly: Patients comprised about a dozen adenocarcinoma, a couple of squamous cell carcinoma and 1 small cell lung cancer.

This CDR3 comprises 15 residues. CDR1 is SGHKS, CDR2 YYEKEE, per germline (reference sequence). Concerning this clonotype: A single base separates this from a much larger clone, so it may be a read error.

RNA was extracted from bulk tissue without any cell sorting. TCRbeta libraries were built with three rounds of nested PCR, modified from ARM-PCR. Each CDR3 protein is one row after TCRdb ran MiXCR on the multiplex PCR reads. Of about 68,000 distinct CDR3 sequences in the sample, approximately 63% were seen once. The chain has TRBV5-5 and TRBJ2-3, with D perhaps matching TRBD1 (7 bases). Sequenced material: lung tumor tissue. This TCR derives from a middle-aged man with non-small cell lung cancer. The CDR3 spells CASSPTQGGPDTRYF. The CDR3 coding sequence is TGTGCCAGCAGCCCAACTCAGGGGGGCCCAGATACGCGGTATTTT.